This entry lists 9 T cell receptor beta chains sequenced from one sample in a study of T cell repertoires in cytomegalovirus infection. Using its own MiXCR run on the reads, TCRdb lists one record per CDR3 protein. The sample carries about 250,000 distinct CDR3 sequences, around 6.2% recorded once. The material sequenced was PBMCs. These receptors were obtained from a human donor in good health (CMV status not recorded). Some clones in this sample may be carry-over from other donors' samples.

This clonotype was seen many times. The chain has TRBV5-5 and TRBJ1-2, with TRBD1 matching over 9 bases. CDR1 and CDR2 (germline): SGHKS, YYEKEE (reference sequence). Trimming removed 3 bases from V and 8 bases from J; junction bases left unmatched: 8. This CDR3 spans 14 amino acids. The CDR3 loop reads CASSSTGGANGYTF. The CDR3 DNA follows: TGTGCCAGCAGCTCAACAGGGGGCGCAAACGGCTACACCTTC.

This clonotype has a handful of counts. This rearrangement joins TRBV3-1 to TRBJ1-1; D not certain. Germline assignment: CDR1 LGHDT and CDR2 YNNKEL (reference sequence). V lost 6 bases and J lost 1, with 15 bases in between. The CDR3 runs to 15 residues. The chain's CDR3 is CASSSVFGENTEAFF. CDR3 DNA: TGTGCCAGCAGTTCGGTTTTCGGGGAGAACACTGAAGCTTTCTTT.

At least ten counts were recorded for this clonotype. J is TRBJ2-1 and V is TRBV25-1, with D unresolved. The CDR3 spans 14 residues. V dropped 3 bases and J dropped 4 bases, with 10 bases sitting between them. The V gene's germline CDR1 is MGHDK and CDR2 SYGVNS. CDR3 DNA: TGTGCCAGCAGTGAGGATTTGGGGTACAATGAGCAGTTCTTC. Protein sequence: CASSEDLGYNEQFF.

The table lists this clonotype with many counts. The chain recombines TRBV2 with TRBJ1-5, with 9 bases identical to TRBD1. The junction had 8 bases not matched to a gene; V was cut back by 6 bases and J by 2 bases. CDR1 is SNHLY, CDR2 FYNNEI, per germline. This CDR3 has 16 amino acids. Written as DNA, the CDR3 is TGTGCCAGCAGCCCCCGGGACAGGGTTGGCAATCAGCCCCAGCATTTT. Its translation is CASSPRDRVGNQPQHF.

The sample holds many counts of this clonotype. The rearrangement uses TRBV11-2 and TRBJ2-5, with D possibly TRBD2 on 7 matching bases. Germline CDR1 is SGHAT and CDR2 is FQNNGV. CDR3 length: 16 amino acids. V lost 3 bases to trimming and J lost 3 bases, with 17 bases between them. CDR3 sequence reads: CASSFPRGGIEETQYF. Here the CDR3 DNA reads TGTGCCAGCAGCTTTCCCCGCGGGGGCATTGAAGAGACCCAGTACTTC.

This clonotype appeared many times. The chain employs TRBV7-9 and TRBJ2-3; TRBD1 agrees at 7 bases. CDR1 is SEHNR and CDR2 is FQNEAQ in the germline V gene (reference sequence). The CDR3 has 15 amino acids. The V segment lost 0 bases and the J segment 6 bases; nucleotides outside the gene matches: 6. The CDR3 DNA reads TGTGCCAGCAGCTTAGCGTTGGGGACAGTGGATACGCAGTATTTT. This codes for CASSLALGTVDTQYF.

This clonotype was seen many times. The chain couples TRBV7-2 to TRBJ1-6; the D is unclear. The length of the CDR3 is 13 residues. The germline V gene has CDR1 SGHTA and CDR2 FQGNSA. Deletions cut 0 bases from V and 3 bases from J, with 0 bases between. CDR3 in amino acids: CASSLAYNSPLHF. CDR3 bases: TGTGCCAGCAGCTTAGCCTATAATTCACCCCTCCACTTT.

This clonotype has at least ten counts. The V call is TRBV20-1, the J call TRBJ2-1, with 10 positions matching TRBD2. Germline values: CDR1 DFQATT, CDR2 SNEGSKA (reference sequence). The ends lost 7 bases at V and 2 bases at J; junction bases unmatched: 14. The length of the CDR3 is 17 residues. DNA of the CDR3: TGCAGTGTAGCGGGGGGTCCATCGCGAGGCCCCTACAATGAGCAGTTCTTC. Protein sequence: CSVAGGPSRGPYNEQFF.

This clonotype was seen ten or more times. The rearrangement links TRBV4-1 to TRBJ1-1; 7 bases are a match to TRBD1. CDR3 length equals 16 residues. Germline CDR1 is MGHRA and CDR2 is YSYEKL. J lost 1 base, V lost 3 bases, and 8 bases had no gene match. The CDR3, as DNA: TGCGCCAGCAGCCATACCGCTCAGGGGGGGAACACTGAAGCTTTCTTT. As protein: CASSHTAQGGNTEAFF.